Listed here are 27 T cell receptor beta chains from one sample, sequenced in a study of beta chain features in type 1 diabetes. Whole-study findings and limits: TCRB CDR3s were moderately but significantly shorter in Type 1 diabetes patients in all four CD4+ subsets.

Expressed TCRB transcripts got sequenced, as all isolated RNA was reverse transcribed. TCRdb keeps only in-frame clones here, not all; method: immunoSEQ multiplex PCR. This sample has some 52,000 clones, with less than 55% found just once. For these receptors, no antigen is known. The sample taken for sequencing was Tregs from blood. The receptor set was obtained from a man aged 25 to 40 with type 1 diabetes.

V and J are TRBV5-1 and TRBJ2-5, with 14 bases matching TRBD2. The germline gives CDR1 SGHRS, CDR2 YFSETQ. Trimming took 3 bases from V and 5 from J; bases not matched to a gene: 12. The CDR3 spans 18 residues. The CDR3 nucleotides are TGCGCCAGCAGCTCCGGACTAGCGGGAGGCAACTCCGGGGAGACCCAGTACTTC. Translating gives CASSSGLAGGNSGETQYF.

The chain links TRBV11-2 to TRBJ2-1; 9 nucleotides agree with TRBD2. Germline CDR1 reads SGHAT; CDR2 reads FQNNGV. This CDR3 contains 14 residues. J was trimmed by 7 bases and V by 4 bases; bases with no gene match: 5. The CDR3 sequence is CASSSSGRPNEQFF. CDR3 nucleotides: TGTGCCAGCAGCTCAAGCGGGAGGCCTAATGAGCAGTTCTTC.

The rearrangement links TRBV7-2 to TRBJ2-6; the D is unclear. V shed 5 bases and J shed 2 bases, with 10 bases lying between them. CDR3 size: 15 residues. Germline V gene lookup returns CDR1 SGHTA and CDR2 FQGNSA. CDR3 residues: CASSLITPGANVLTF. The CDR3, as DNA: TGTGCCAGCAGCCTTATTACTCCTGGGGCCAACGTCCTGACTTTC. Full variable domain (missing parts from reference TRBV7-2 and TRBJ2-6): GAGVSQSPSNKVTEKGKDVELRCDPISGHTALYWYRQSLGQGLEFLIYFQGNSAPDKSGLPSDRFSAERTGGSVSTLTIQRTQQEDSAVYLCASSLITPGANVLTFGAGSRLTVL.

The rearrangement links TRBV13 to TRBJ2-7, with D tentatively TRBD1 (6 bases). The CDR3 extends over 14 amino acids. Trimming took off 2 bases at V and 2 bases at J, with 10 bases between the two ends. Germline V gene data show CDR1 as PRHDT and CDR2 as FYEKMQ (reference sequence). This CDR3 is CASSLTRQAYEQYF. The CDR3 region has the DNA TGTGCCAGCAGCTTAACCCGACAGGCCTACGAGCAGTACTTC.

About this clone: The junction departs from the called germline gene at one end, perhaps through a read error. The gene calls are TRBV30 and TRBJ2-1; 9 bases line up with TRBD2. CDR1 and CDR2 from the germline V gene are GTSNPN and SVGIG (reference sequence). This CDR3 contains 17 residues. The CDR3 sequence: CAWSPPPSGASYSEQFF. In nucleotides, the CDR3 is TGTGCCTGGAGTCCCCCTCCTAGCGGGGCCTCCTACAGTGAGCAGTTCTTC.

This clone has only a few counts. One end of the junction does not line up with germline, which may come from a read error. This chain links TRBV5-4 with TRBJ2-1; 15 bases are a match to TRBD2. CDR1 is SGHNT, CDR2 YYREEE, per germline (reference sequence). The CDR3 loop spans 15 amino acids. Here the CDR3 reads CASSMGTSGRNGQFF. The DNA of the CDR3 is TGTGCCAGCAGCATGGGGACTAGCGGGAGGAATGGGCAGTTCTTC.

The chain carries TRBV18 and TRBJ1-2; no clear D gene. This CDR3 has 12 amino acids. Trimming stripped 3 bases from V and 7 bases from J, with 9 bases between. Germline V CDR1 and CDR2: KGHSH, LQKENI. Here the CDR3 DNA reads TGTGCCAGCTCACCGACGGGTGGTGGCTACACCTTC. It codes for CASSPTGGGYTF.

This rearrangement joins TRBV27 to TRBJ2-6, with D possibly TRBD1 on 5 matching bases. Trimming cost V 5 bases and J 2 bases, with 13 bases left between them. The germline V gene encodes CDR1 MNHEY and CDR2 SMNVEV (reference sequence). The CDR3 runs 16 residues. CDR3 coding DNA: TGTGCCAGCAGTAGGACGCTGGACACTGGGGCCAACGTCCTGACTTTC. The encoded protein is CASSRTLDTGANVLTF.

For the CDR3, the DNA is TGTGCCATCAGTGATGCCTTAGTAGGGGACTTTCAAGAGACCCAGTACTTC. Protein sequence: CAISDALVGDFQETQYF. The chain joins TRBV10-3 to TRBJ2-5, with D possibly being TRBD2 (6 bases). The germline V gene encodes CDR1 ENHRY and CDR2 SYGVKD. This CDR3 contains 17 residues. V was pared by 3 bases and J by 2 bases, with 19 bases between.

The rearrangement uses TRBV5-1 and TRBJ1-4, with a tentative D call TRBD1 (5 bases). The CDR3 covers 14 residues. V lost 0 bases, J lost 7 bases, and 10 bases lay in between. CDR1 is SGHRS and CDR2 is YFSETQ in the germline V gene. CDR3 protein: CASSLAGIGEKLFF. The CDR3, as DNA: TGCGCCAGCAGCTTGGCAGGGATTGGTGAAAAACTGTTTTTT.

The rearrangement links TRBV6-6 to TRBJ2-1; D remains unclear. Per the germline V gene, CDR1 is MNHNY and CDR2 is SVGAGI (reference sequence). Trimming took off 2 bases at V and 3 bases at J, with 5 bases between the two ends. CDR3 length: 13 amino acids. CDR3 nucleotides: TGTGCCAGCAGTTACGAGGACTACAATGAGCAGTTCTTC. Translation gives CASSYEDYNEQFF.

The J gene is TRBJ2-1, the V gene TRBV11-2; possibly TRBD2 for D (5 bases). Germline assignment: CDR1 SGHAT and CDR2 FQNNGV. V lost 1 base and J 10 bases, leaving 17 bases between the germline ends. The CDR3 has 15 amino acids. The CDR3 is CASSLVITRANEQFF. DNA of the CDR3: TGTGCCAGCAGCTTAGTTATAACTAGGGCCAACGAGCAGTTCTTC. The whole variable domain, filled in from reference TRBV11-2 and TRBJ2-1, reads EAGVAQSPRYKIIEKRQSVAFWCNPISGHATLYWYQQILGQGPKLLIQFQNNGVVDDSQLPKDRFSAERLKGVDSTLKIQPAKLEDSAVYLCASSLVITRANEQFFGPGTRLTVL.

Notes on this clone: One end of the junction varies from germline; a read error may be responsible. V usage is TRBV6-1 and J usage is TRBJ1-1; TRBD1 matches at 9 bases. The CDR3 extends over 12 amino acids. Germline CDR1 and CDR2: MNHNS and SASEGT. The CDR3 reads CASFTGTGNFCF. The CDR3 DNA is TGTGCCAGCTTTACCGGGACAGGGAATTTTTGCTTT.

This clone came up once. The rearrangement uses TRBV6-5 and TRBJ1-1; no clear D. The CDR3 spans 11 residues. V lost 7 bases and J lost 0, with 3 bases in between. The germline gives CDR1 MNHEY, CDR2 SVGAGI. CDR3 sequence (DNA): TGTGCCAGCACCTTGAACACTGAAGCTTTCTTT. Translation: CASTLNTEAFF.

CDR3 nucleotide sequence: TGTGCCAGCAGCTTTACCCCCCCTCGGGCAGGGGGTTCCTACGAGCAGTACTTC. Translated: CASSFTPPRAGGSYEQYF. J is TRBJ2-7 and V is TRBV7-2; 7 bases agree with TRBD1. CDR3 length: 18 residues. V gave up 3 bases and J gave up 1 base; unmatched junction bases: 15. Looked up from germline, CDR1 is SGHTA and CDR2 is FQGNSA.

The rearrangement uses TRBV19 and TRBJ2-7; no clear D gene. V was trimmed by 3 bases and J by 1 base, leaving 4 bases between them. Germline lookup yields CDR1 LNHDA and CDR2 SQIVND (reference sequence). This CDR3 is 12 amino acids long. CDR3 bases: TGTGCCAGTAGTATCGGTTCCTACGAGCAGTACTTC. Encoded protein: CASSIGSYEQYF.

The rearrangement uses TRBV7-8 and TRBJ2-5; 7 nucleotides agree with TRBD2. With 10 bases clipped from V and 4 bases from J, the junction kept 9 bases outside the gene matches. This CDR3 comprises 13 residues. In germline, CDR1 is SGHVS, CDR2 FQNEAQ. Written as DNA, the CDR3 is TGTGCCACCTCAATGCCGGGGGGAGAGACCCAGTACTTC. Its translation is CATSMPGGETQYF.

The V gene is TRBV15, the J gene TRBJ2-2; 7 nucleotides agree with TRBD2. Losses at the gene ends were 3 bases for V and 1 base for J; bases not matched to a gene: 2. Germline assignment: CDR1 LNHNV and CDR2 YYDKDF (reference sequence). This CDR3 spans 15 amino acids. The CDR3 loop is CATSSPSGNTGELFF. CDR3 sequence (DNA): TGTGCCACCAGCAGTCCTAGCGGGAACACCGGGGAGCTGTTTTTT.

The gene calls are TRBV19 and TRBJ1-2; weak D call: TRBD1 (5 bases). The CDR3 runs to 14 residues. Germline V gene lookup returns CDR1 LNHDA and CDR2 SQIVND (reference sequence). Trimming removed 3 bases from V and 0 bases from J, with 8 bases in between. The CDR3 DNA is TGTGCCAGTAGTATCGACAGAGCTAACTATGGCTACACCTTC. This gives the protein CASSIDRANYGYTF.

The J gene is TRBJ2-7, the V gene TRBV11-2; TRBD1 is a possible D gene (6 bases). CDR1 and CDR2 (germline): SGHAT, FQNNGV. CDR3 size: 15 residues. Trimming pared 4 bases from V and 3 bases from J, leaving 16 bases between. The CDR3 is CASSSHEGGLYEQYF. The CDR3 nucleotides read TGTGCCAGCAGCTCCCACGAAGGGGGTCTCTACGAGCAGTACTTC.

The rearrangement links TRBV2 to TRBJ2-5; 9 nucleotides agree with TRBD2. This CDR3 is 14 amino acids long. The junction had 6 bases not matched to a gene; V was cut back by 5 bases and J by 5 bases. In germline, CDR1 is SNHLY, CDR2 FYNNEI. The CDR3 DNA reads as TGTGCCAGCAGTTCGACTAGCGGAGGGGAGACCCAGTACTTC. Residues: CASSSTSGGETQYF. Full variable domain (rest looked up from reference TRBV2 and TRBJ2-5): EPEVTQTPSHQVTQMGQEVILRCVPISNHLYFYWYRQILGQKVEFLVSFYNNEISEKSEIFDDQFSVERPDGSNFTLKIRSTKLEDSAMYFCASSSTSGGETQYFGPGTRLLVL.

V usage is TRBV5-1 and J usage is TRBJ1-6; tentative D call: TRBD1 (5 bases). The CDR3 spans 14 residues. Per the germline V gene, CDR1 is SGHRS and CDR2 is YFSETQ. V lost 1 base to trimming and J lost 4 bases, with 6 bases between them. Here the CDR3 reads CASSLTGYNSPLHF. The CDR3 coding sequence is TGCGCCAGCAGCTTGACAGGTTATAATTCACCCCTCCACTTT.

J is TRBJ2-1 and V is TRBV5-1, with D perhaps matching TRBD2 (5 bases). The germline CDR1 and CDR2 sequences are SGHRS and YFSETQ. V was pared by 0 bases and J by 3 bases, with 10 bases between. This CDR3 comprises 15 residues. The CDR3 region has the DNA TGCGCCAGCAGCTTGGGGGGAGCAAACTACAATGAGCAGTTCTTC. Translation: CASSLGGANYNEQFF.

This chain joins TRBV28 and TRBJ1-1; D ambiguous. With 7 bases removed from V and 5 bases from J, the gap between germline ends came to 8 bases. There are 11 residues in the CDR3. Germline CDR1 reads MDHEN; CDR2 reads SYDVKM. The CDR3 DNA reads TGTGCCAGCATCGAACGGACTGAAGCTTTCTTT. It yields the protein CASIERTEAFF.

CDR3 DNA: TGTGCCAGCAGTACAAACGAGCAGTACTTC. Its translation is CASSTNEQYF. The chain employs TRBV28 and TRBJ2-7; D is uncertain. Between the trimmed V and J ends, which lost 5 bases and 5 bases, there was a span of 4 bases. Germline V gene data show CDR1 as MDHEN and CDR2 as SYDVKM. The CDR3 runs 10 residues.

The rearrangement joins TRBV7-8 to TRBJ1-2; 7 positions agree with TRBD1. CDR3 length: 15 amino acids. CDR1 and CDR2 (germline): SGHVS, FQNEAQ. The V gene end was trimmed by 4 bases and the J gene end by 4 bases; junction bases not matched to a gene: 9. DNA for the CDR3: TGTGCCAGCAGCTCAGGACAGGCGAGGGGCTATGGCTACACCTTC. Residues: CASSSGQARGYGYTF.

This clone has just a few counts. The rearrangement uses TRBV7-2 and TRBJ1-1; perhaps TRBD1 as D (6 bases). Germline V CDR1 and CDR2: SGHTA, FQGNSA. The CDR3 consists of 13 residues. V dropped 5 bases and J dropped 6 bases, with 13 bases sitting between them. The CDR3 is CASSHGQTSEAFF. The CDR3 DNA is TGTGCCAGCAGCCACGGACAGACTTCTGAAGCTTTCTTT.